This note documents a single TCR beta chain sequence. Sequencing was performed with immunoSEQ multiplex PCR; in TCRdb, only in-frame clones are kept and a portion is missing. Of 70,000 to 100,000 clones listed, roughly 90% are singletons. This specimen belongs to a study of T cell changes during pregnancy in multiple sclerosis. V was trimmed by 1 base and J by 3 bases, leaving 10 bases between them. Germline CDR1 is SGHTA and CDR2 is FQGNSA. The CDR3 sequence is 15 residues long. The sequence was obtained from a female donor with multiple sclerosis, enrolled in a pregnancy study. The material was peripheral blood, obtained in the first trimester of pregnancy. This rearrangement joins TRBV7-2 to TRBJ1-5; D not resolved. CDR3 DNA sequence: TGTGCCAGCAGCTTAGACAGCTCCCTCAATCAGCCCCAGCATTTT. Translating it yields CASSLDSSLNQPQHF.